Presented here are 13 T cell receptor beta chains from one specimen sequenced in a study of cytomegalovirus exposure and HLA in healthy donors. Researchers ran the PCR with 60 Vbeta and 13 Jbeta primers. Assay used: immunoSEQ multiplex PCR; TCRdb lists only in-frame clones, some missing. This listing includes around 30,000 clones. Sample: PBMCs. The receptors were sampled from a man in his thirties or forties in good health and CMV-seronegative.

The chain has TRBV5-6 and TRBJ1-1; D is undetermined. Germline CDR1 reads SGHDT; CDR2 reads YYEEEE. The V end was cut by 2 bases, the J end by 5 bases, with 13 bases between. The CDR3 covers 14 residues. The CDR3 DNA reads as TGTGCCAGCAGCTTATCATTTGGAGGGACTGAAGCTTTCTTT. Amino acid sequence: CASSLSFGGTEAFF.

The chain carries TRBV7-2 and TRBJ2-5; the match to TRBD2 covers 9 bases. From germline, CDR1 is SGHTA and CDR2 FQGNSA. The CDR3 length is 16 residues. With 5 bases clipped from V and 2 bases from J, the junction kept 9 bases outside the gene matches. CDR3 DNA: TGTGCCAGCAGCCTGGGTTACAGCGGGGGGCAAGAGACCCAGTACTTC. Translation gives CASSLGYSGGQETQYF.

The gene calls are TRBV7-9 and TRBJ1-6; TRBD1 aligns across 7 bases. The CDR3 spans 14 residues. V shed 4 bases, J shed 7 bases, and the junction held 4 bases outside the gene matches. Germline values: CDR1 SEHNR, CDR2 FQNEAQ (reference sequence). The CDR3 region is CASSWGQRNSPLHF. The CDR3 nucleotides are TGTGCCAGCAGCTGGGGACAGAGAAATTCACCCCTCCACTTT.

The rearrangement links TRBV11-3 to TRBJ2-2; TRBD1 aligns across 7 bases. CDR1 and CDR2 from the germline V gene are SGHNT and YENEEA. The trim removed 5 bases at V and 1 base at J, leaving 1 base unmatched. The CDR3 has 14 residues. The CDR3 spells CASSAGGNTGELFF. CDR3 nucleotide sequence: TGTGCCAGCAGCGCAGGGGGGAACACCGGGGAGCTGTTTTTT.

Worth noting for this clone: The junction differs from germline at one of its ends, possibly a read error. The chain combines TRBV7-7 with TRBJ2-2; D perhaps matches TRBD1 (6 bases). Germline CDR1 is SSHAT and CDR2 is FNYEAQ (reference sequence). The CDR3 is 14 residues long. For the CDR3, the DNA is TGTGCTAGCAGCCCCCTGACAGGACCCGGGGAGCTGTTTTTT. This translates into CASSPLTGPGELFF.

J is TRBJ2-1 and V is TRBV7-2, with 8 bases identical to TRBD2. Germline V gives CDR1 SGHTA, CDR2 FQGNSA. Trimming removed 1 base from V and 6 bases from J; junction bases left unmatched: 8. The CDR3 is 16 residues long. The DNA for the CDR3 is TGTGCCAGCAGCTTAGGGCTGGCGGGAGGCGCCAATGAGCAGTTCTTC. It is translated as CASSLGLAGGANEQFF.

The V gene is TRBV27, the J gene TRBJ1-3, with 7 bases aligning to TRBD1. The J segment lost 3 bases and the V segment lost 6 bases, leaving 5 bases of the junction unmatched. The CDR3 is made up of 14 amino acids. Germline CDR1 is MNHEY and CDR2 is SMNVEV (reference sequence). The CDR3 region has the DNA TGTGCCAGCAGAGGACAGGAATATGGAAACACCATATATTTT. This codes for CASRGQEYGNTIYF.

J is TRBJ1-5 and V is TRBV19; D is undetermined. The CDR3 is 13 amino acids. V was clipped by 3 bases and J by 6 bases, with 9 bases between them. CDR1 LNHDA and CDR2 SQIVND come from the germline V gene (reference sequence). The CDR3 spells CASSIAGGQPQHF. The CDR3 DNA reads as TGTGCCAGTAGTATTGCAGGAGGTCAGCCCCAGCATTTT.

The rearrangement uses TRBV25-1 and TRBJ1-6, with D possibly TRBD1 on 5 matching bases. CDR1 and CDR2 (germline): MGHDK, SYGVNS. V lost 5 bases to trimming and J lost 8 bases, with 16 bases between them. This CDR3 region has 15 residues. As DNA, the CDR3 is TGTGCCAGCAGTAGACGGACACCGAAGGATTCACCCCTCCACTTT. Translated: CASSRRTPKDSPLHF.

Regarding this clone: One end of the junction is discordant with germline, which a read error may explain. The chain couples TRBV7-2 to TRBJ2-2; perhaps TRBD2 as D (6 bases). Germline V gives CDR1 SGHTA, CDR2 FQGNSA. CDR3 length equals 14 residues. The CDR3 here is CASSLAHGTGELFF. For the CDR3, the DNA is TGTGCCAGCAGCCTAGCGCACGGCACCGGGGAGCTGTTTTTT.

V gene TRBV2 combines with J gene TRBJ2-5; TRBD1 aligns across 9 bases. The CDR3 covers 14 residues. The J segment lost 3 bases and the V segment lost 7 bases, leaving 6 bases of the junction unmatched. Germline V gene sequence: CDR1 SNHLY, CDR2 FYNNEI. The CDR3 nucleotides are TGTGCCAGCACTATAGACAGGGGGAAAGAGACCCAGTACTTC. Its protein product is CASTIDRGKETQYF.

The chain combines TRBV15 with TRBJ1-5; a possible D gene is TRBD1 (5 bases). Deletions cut 0 bases from V and 3 bases from J, with 9 bases between. The CDR3 length is 15 residues. CDR1 and CDR2 (germline): LNHNV, YYDKDF (reference sequence). The CDR3 protein is CATSREQVPNQPQHF. DNA of the CDR3: TGTGCCACCAGCAGAGAACAGGTTCCCAATCAGCCCCAGCATTTT.

The chain carries TRBV4-1 and TRBJ2-1; TRBD2 aligns across 7 bases. With 0 bases clipped from V and 5 bases from J, the junction kept 10 bases outside the gene matches. Germline CDR1 and CDR2: MGHRA and YSYEKL. There are 17 residues in the CDR3. The CDR3 reads CASSQEGEGGAHNEQFF. Written as DNA, the CDR3 is TGCGCCAGCAGCCAAGAGGGGGAGGGCGGGGCCCACAATGAGCAGTTCTTC.